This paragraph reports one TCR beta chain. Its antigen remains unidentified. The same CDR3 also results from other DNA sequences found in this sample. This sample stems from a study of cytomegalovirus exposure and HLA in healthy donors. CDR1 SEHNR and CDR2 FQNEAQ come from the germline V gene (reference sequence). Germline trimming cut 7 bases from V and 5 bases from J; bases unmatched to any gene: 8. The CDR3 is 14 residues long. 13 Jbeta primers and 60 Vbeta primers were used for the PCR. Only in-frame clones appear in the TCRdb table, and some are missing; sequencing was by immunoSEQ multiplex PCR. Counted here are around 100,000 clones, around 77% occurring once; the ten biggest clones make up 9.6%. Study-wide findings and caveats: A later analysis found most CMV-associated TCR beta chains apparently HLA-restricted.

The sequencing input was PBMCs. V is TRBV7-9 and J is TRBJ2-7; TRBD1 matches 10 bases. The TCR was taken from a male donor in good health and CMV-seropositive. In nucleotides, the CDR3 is TGTGCCAGCACGTCCCGGGACAGGGGCCACGAGCAGTACTTC. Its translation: CASTSRDRGHEQYF.